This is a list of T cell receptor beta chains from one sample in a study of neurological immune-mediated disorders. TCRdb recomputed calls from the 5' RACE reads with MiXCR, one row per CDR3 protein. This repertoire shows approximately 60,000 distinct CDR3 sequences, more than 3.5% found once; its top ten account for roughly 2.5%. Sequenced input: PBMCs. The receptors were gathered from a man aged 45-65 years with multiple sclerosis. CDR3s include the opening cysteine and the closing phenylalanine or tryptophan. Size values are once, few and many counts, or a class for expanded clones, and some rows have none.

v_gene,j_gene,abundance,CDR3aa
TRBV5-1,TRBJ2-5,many,CASSRSGKRGGVEETQYF
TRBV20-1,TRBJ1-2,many,CSAPTDRLNYGYTF
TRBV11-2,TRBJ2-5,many,CASSLLNSREETQYF
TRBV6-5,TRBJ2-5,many,CASSYSLQGARIGETQYF
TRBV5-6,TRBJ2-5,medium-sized,CASSGPAGTQYF
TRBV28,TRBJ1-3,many,CASTPTGTTSGNTIYF
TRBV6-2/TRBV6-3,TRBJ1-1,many,CASRYSGGRNTEAFF
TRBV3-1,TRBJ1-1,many,CASSQVSTEAFF
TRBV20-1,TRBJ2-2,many,CSARAFPNTGELFF
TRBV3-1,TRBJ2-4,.,CASSQRLAGFTSGGKNIQYF
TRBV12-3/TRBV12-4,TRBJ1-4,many,CASSTTGPNEKLFF
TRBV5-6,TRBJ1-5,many,CASSRTESGGNQPQHF
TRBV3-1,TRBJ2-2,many,CASSQAGIGELFF
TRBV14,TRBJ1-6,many,CASSQDLGNSPLHF
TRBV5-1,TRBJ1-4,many,CASSDVGNLNEKLFF
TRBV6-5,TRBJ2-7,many,CASSKQDRGYEQYF
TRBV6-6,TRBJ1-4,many,CASSYRGTGDATNEKLFF
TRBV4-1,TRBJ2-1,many,CASSQDRLAGYNEQFF
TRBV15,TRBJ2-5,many,CATSRFGETQYF
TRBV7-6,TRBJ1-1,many,CASSSRGSGGWTEAFF
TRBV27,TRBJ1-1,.,CASSLQGANTEAFF
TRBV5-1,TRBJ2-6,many,CASSRSLGLAGANVLTF
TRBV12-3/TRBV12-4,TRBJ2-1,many,CAIQKEMSSYNEQFF
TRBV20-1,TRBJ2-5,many,CSASPSGGGALETQYF
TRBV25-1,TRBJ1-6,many,CASSEKGVGDNSPLHF
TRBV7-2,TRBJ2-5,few,CASSPLGWDRIQETQYF
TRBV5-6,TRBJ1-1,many,CASSLGLSPWTEAFF
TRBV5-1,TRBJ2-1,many,CASNPGGLAGDNEQFF
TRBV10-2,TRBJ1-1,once,CASRCDRNTEAFF
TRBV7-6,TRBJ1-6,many,CASSSGQGRGNSPLHF
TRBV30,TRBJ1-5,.,CAYRQGLGNQPQNF
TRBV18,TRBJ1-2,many,CASSPPLNENGYTF
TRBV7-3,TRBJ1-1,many,CASSFDSGTEAFF
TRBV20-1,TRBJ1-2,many,CSASNRVSTNYGYTF
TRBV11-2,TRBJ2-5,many,CASSLTGGQGAETQYF
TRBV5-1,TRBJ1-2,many,CASRREGGYTF
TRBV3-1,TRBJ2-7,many,CASSHRTGQAGYEQYF